This T cell receptor (beta chain) was recovered during a study of identical twins. TCRdb re-derived calls from the 5' RACE reads in MiXCR, one entry per CDR3 protein. The sample contains 200,000 to 300,000 distinct CDR3 sequences, approximately 11% of which appear only once. All donors were healthy Caucasians. Study-level points and caveats: The study drew conclusions from cross-sectional statistical analysis, not from following the same donors. It was out-of-frame TCR alpha sharing in monozygotic twins that models underestimated. Potential partial confounding of zero-insertion analyses by invariant MAIT and iNKT cells was noted.

This clonotype was recorded a few times. Its matching antigen is unknown. This same sample was also part of a study on yellow fever vaccine responses in identical twins.

This sequence was found in a woman aged 18-29 years in good health. The source material was memory (CD45RO+) T cells sorted from blood.

The CDR3 bases are TGTGCCTGGAGCCCACAGGGAGCTCAGCCCCAGCATTTT. It is translated as CAWSPQGAQPQHF. This chain connects TRBV30 to TRBJ1-5, with D maybe TRBD1 (6 bases). The CDR3 is made up of 13 amino acids. CDR1 and CDR2 from the germline V gene are GTSNPN and SVGIG (reference sequence). V was clipped by 3 bases and J by 6 bases, with 12 bases between them.